Sequencing of this T cell receptor (beta chain) was carried out in a study of shared clonotypes between healthy human individuals. The protocol was immunoSEQ multiplex PCR, while the TCRdb copy is restricted to in-frame clones and leaves out a portion. The sample contains 800,000 to 1,200,000 clones, around 82% of which appear only once. From germline, CDR1 is SGHTA and CDR2 FQGNSA. Trimming at V came to 1 base and at J to 10 bases, leaving 7 bases not matched to a gene. The CDR3 contains 14 residues. The TCR sequence derives from a man younger than 35 in good health. Some clones in this sample may be carry-over from other donors' samples. Sequences were obtained from memory CD4+ T cells from PBMCs. As for subset: CD45RA-negative fraction. The V gene is TRBV7-2, the J gene TRBJ1-1; TRBD1 matches 9 bases. CDR3 region: CASSLETGGRGAFF. The CDR3 bases are TGTGCCAGCAGCTTAGAGACAGGGGGGAGAGGAGCTTTCTTT.